This TCR beta chain was observed in a study of identical twins listed by TCRdb under 2016. At the level of the whole study: TCR alpha and beta repertoires from monozygotic twins, unrelated adults of various ages and cord blood were deep-sequenced to test whether fetal clonotypes persist. Replicate twin experiments were performed at different times using different library preparation protocols to rule out contamination. What the study reported, not specific to this receptor: Excess twin sharing in beta out-of-frame sequences was weaker because fewer shared sequences lowered the signal-to-noise ratio. Conclusions relied on cross-sectional statistical analysis, since the same donors could not be followed over many years. Invariant T cells such as MAIT and iNKT could partly confound zero-insertion analyses, although diverse VJ usage argued against such confounding for most clonotypes. Fewer insertions were carried by abundant cord blood beta clonotypes; a weaker similar trend was observed in young adult naive repertoires, while no such trend was observed in memory repertoires. Out-of-frame TCR alpha sharing in monozygotic twins was systematically underestimated by recombination models, whereas sharing between unrelated individuals was in agreement with the recombination models. Compared with coincidental sharing between unrelated individuals, out-of-frame TCR alpha sequences shared between twins showed an excess of sequences with low generation probability.

All donors were healthy Caucasians. The twin cohort consisted of three pairs of female monozygotic twins, all aged about 18 to 30 years. CD4+ and CD8+ T cell populations were isolated with positive isolation kits from Invitrogen. CDR1 is given as KGHDR and CDR2 as SFDVKD, both from the germline V gene. Ends trimmed: V by 3 bases, J by 5 bases; bases unmatched to a gene: 1. Inclusive of the bounding cysteine and phenylalanine, the CDR3 is 14 residues long. The DNA shown is the 42-base CDR3, in frame from base 1. The library came from 5' RACE. Sequencing used an Illumina HiSeq 2000. A universal primer binding site was introduced by template switching, and a unique molecular identifier was present in the final cDNA, enabling accurate counting of TCR cDNA molecules. First-strand cDNA for TCR alpha and beta chains was synthesized from specific primers in the conserved constant-segment region. To control for contamination, every cDNA library was double barcoded, receiving both a SMART-Mk sample barcode and Illumina barcodes. Two successive PCR steps introduced TruSeq adapter sequences along with Illumina sample barcodes. TCR alpha and beta cDNA libraries were sequenced on the Illumina HiSeq platform with custom primers. The original methods were these. Raw reads were processed with MiGEC to extract unique molecular identifiers, and MiXCR was used to determine CDR3 positions. For each individual, recombination models were inferred using an EM algorithm with the repgenHMM and IGoR tools. The analysis of shared clonotypes was done with the tcR package in R, with sharing normalized by the product of cloneset sizes. Out-of-frame nonproductive sequences were analyzed to study raw recombination free of thymic and clonal selection effects. Through fastp at Q25 and MiXCR, TCRdb rebuilt clones from the public reads, retaining in-frame beta chains. Each entry merges the rows of one CDR3 protein and shows their most common DNA and genes. In this record, the V and J calls reflect TCRdb's handling and not the investigators' own analysis. Recorded for this sample are about 520,000 distinct CDR3 sequences; less than 25% of them occurred a single time. The ten biggest clones cover around 0.91% of the sample.

A remark on this clonotype: Its antigen target is currently unknown. Base qualities are not provided; no much larger clone lies one nucleotide away.

This sample also belongs to another study, concerning T cells expressing NK-cell markers. As the second paper documents: TCR beta-chain repertoires were profiled in sorted CD3+CD56+NKG2C+, CD3+CD56+NKG2C- and CD3+CD56-NKG2C+ T-cell subsets from several donors. Seven of the eight sequenced donors were HCMV-seropositive and one was HCMV-seronegative. To restrict sorting to alphabetaTCR-expressing T cells, an anti-gammadeltaTCR antibody was added in several experiments. For five or six donors, the dominant CD3+CD56+NKG2C+ clonotypes were among the top 10 CD8+ clonotypes and accounted for about 1.0-7.5% of CD8+ T cells. Those dominant clonotypes were again the most abundant among CD3+CD56-NKG2C+ cells in a handful of donors, at roughly 25-60.1%. It remained unclear whether the expanded NKG2C-expressing T cell clones were specific for HCMV antigens. All eight donors whose samples were sequenced were randomly selected healthy volunteers, three of them men and five women. HCMV serostatus was determined by detecting HCMV-specific IgG in serum with a commercial ELISA kit. MIGEC was used to demultiplex reads and group the reads by UMI, and MiTCR was used to assemble and quantify clonotypes. To remove erroneous sequences, TCR cDNA sequences were retained only when supported by two or more reads. The tcR package was used for downstream repertoire analysis, with clonotypes matched between fractions based on CDR3 nucleotide sequence plus V segment. Antigen specificity was annotated against VDJdb with VDJmatch, allowing one amino acid substitution in CDR3.

The chain is assembled from TRBV24-1 and TRBJ2-1; 9 junctional bases match TRBD2. This TCR was sampled from a woman aged 18-30 years in good health. Sequenced: CD4+ T cells sorted from blood. The DNA sequence reads TGTGCCACCAGTGATCCTAGCGGGAACAATGAGCAGTTCTTC. It is translated as CATSDPSGNNEQFF.